These T cell receptor beta chains were read from a single sample in a study of CD8 T cells in ankylosing spondylitis. TCRdb processed the 5' RACE reads anew with MiXCR; each CDR3 protein has one entry. The sample shows around 99,000 distinct CDR3 sequences, 7.5% to 9% of them seen only once. The sequenced sample consisted of blood, either unsorted or a sorted T cell fraction (not recorded which). Every receptor here comes from a male donor with ankylosing spondylitis or in good health (not recorded which). The CDR3 runs from the conserved cysteine through the conserved F or W. D genes are given only for firm matches. Not all rows give a size; the values are once, few, many and, for expanded clones, a class.

>TRBV7-2|-|TRBJ1-5|many|13
TGTGCCAGCAGCTTACAGGTACGGCAGCCCCAGCATTTT
CASSLQVRQPQHF
>TRBV12-3/TRBV12-4|-|TRBJ1-5|many|13
TGTGCCAGCAATCAGGGTGGCAATCAGCCCCAGCATTTT
CASNQGGNQPQHF
>TRBV2|-|TRBJ1-5|few|14
TGTGCCAGCAGCCCTCTAATTTCGCGGCAGCCCCAGCATTTT
CASSPLISRQPQHF
>TRBV6-6|TRBD2|TRBJ2-3|many|18
TGTGCCAGCAGCCCCACTAGCGGGGGACCCTCGGGCACAGATACGCAGTATTTT
CASSPTSGGPSGTDTQYF
>TRBV7-9|TRBD1|TRBJ2-2|few|16
TGTGCCAGGGGCGGCGAGGGACAGGGGAACACCGGGGAGCTGTTTTTT
CARGGEGQGNTGELFF
>TRBV9|TRBD2|TRBJ2-3|many|16
TGTGCCAGCAGCCCCGGGGGGGGGCTAAGCACAGATACGCAGTATTTT
CASSPGGGLSTDTQYF
>TRBV2|-|TRBJ2-7|few|15
TGTGCCAGCACACACCGGGACACAACGTCCTACGAGCAGTACTTC
CASTHRDTTSYEQYF
>TRBV30|-|TRBJ2-7|many|13
TGTGCCTGGAGATCGACAGAGTCCTACGAGCAGTACTTC
CAWRSTESYEQYF
>TRBV20-1|TRBD2|TRBJ2-3|many|12
TGCAGTGCCCTAGCGGTCCCAGATACGCAGTATTTT
CSALAVPDTQYF
>TRBV29-1|TRBD2|TRBJ2-1|many|16
TGCAGCGTTGAAGATCCTCGAGCGGGGGGCTGGAATGAGCAGTTCTTC
CSVEDPRAGGWNEQFF
>TRBV7-2|-|TRBJ1-4|many|16
TGTGCCAGCAGCCTAACAGGGACAACAACTAATGAAAAACTGTTTTTT
CASSLTGTTTNEKLFF
>TRBV6-1|TRBD2|TRBJ2-4|many|13
TGTGCTAGCGGGGGGGTAGGCAAAAACATTCAGTACTTC
CASGGVGKNIQYF
>TRBV20-1|TRBD1|TRBJ2-7|many|15
TGCAGTGCGCGGGGGACAGGGGGTTTCTCCTACGAGCAGTACTTC
CSARGTGGFSYEQYF
>TRBV9|TRBD1|TRBJ2-1|many|17
TGTGCCAGCAGCGTAACGCCCGGGACAGGCAGAAACAATGAGCAGTTCTTC
CASSVTPGTGRNNEQFF
>TRBV5-5|TRBD1|TRBJ1-1|few|16
TGTGCCAGCAGCTATGGGACAGGGGGCGCGAAGACTGAAGCTTTCTTT
CASSYGTGGAKTEAFF
>TRBV7-9|-|TRBJ2-1|-|17
TGTGCCAGCAGCCCAGCCATCGGGGGCGCGACCTACAATGAGCAGTTCTTC
CASSPAIGGATYNEQFF
>TRBV6-6|-|TRBJ2-3|many|14
TGTGCCAGCAGTCCGTCCGCTGTGGCAGATACGCAGTATTTT
CASSPSAVADTQYF
>TRBV5-1|-|TRBJ1-3|many|12
TGCGCCAGCAGCTTAGGTTCGGACACCATATATTTT
CASSLGSDTIYF
>TRBV28|-|TRBJ2-1|many|13
TGTGCCAGCAGTCGTGACACATACAATGAGCAGTTCTTC
CASSRDTYNEQFF
>TRBV3-1|-|TRBJ1-1|many|15
TGTGCCAGCAGCCTTAGAGGGGGAGGGGGCACTGAAGCTTTCTTT
CASSLRGGGGTEAFF
>TRBV29-1|TRBD2|TRBJ2-1|few|16
TGCAGTTCGGGGGGGCAAATGGGAAAAGGCTACAATGAGCAGTTCTTC
CSSGGQMGKGYNEQFF
>TRBV28|-|TRBJ1-1|many|13
TGTGCCAGCCAATCCTGGGGAGGAACTGAAGCTTTCTTT
CASQSWGGTEAFF
>TRBV20-1|TRBD2|TRBJ2-7|many|16
TGCAGTGCCCGGCCGGGGGGGGGAAAACGTTACTACGAGCAGTACTTC
CSARPGGGKRYYEQYF
>TRBV4-2|-|TRBJ1-5|many|15
TGTGCCAGCAGCCAAGTGCCAGGGGGCAATCAGCCCCAGCATTTT
CASSQVPGGNQPQHF
>TRBV5-1|-|TRBJ1-5|many|14
TGCGCCAGCAGCTGGGGGGGGGGCGATCAGCCCCAGCATTTT
CASSWGGGDQPQHF
>TRBV12-3/TRBV12-4|TRBD1|TRBJ1-5|few|14
TGTGCCAGCAGTCGGACAGGGGGTCTTCAGCCCCAGCATTTT
CASSRTGGLQPQHF
>TRBV5-1|TRBD1|TRBJ2-2|many|15
TGCGCCAGCAACCGGGACAGGGGTCGAACCGGGGAGCTGTTTTTT
CASNRDRGRTGELFF
>TRBV7-3|-|TRBJ2-5|many|17
TGTGCCAGCAGCTTAGGAGCGGGCACAACCAAAGGAGAGACCCAGTACTTC
CASSLGAGTTKGETQYF
>TRBV12-3/TRBV12-4|TRBD1|TRBJ1-2|many|13
TGTGCCAGCAGCCCGACAGGGGAATATGGCTACACCTTC
CASSPTGEYGYTF
>TRBV5-1|-|TRBJ1-1|many|15
TGCGCCAGCAGCCGGGGGGGAGGGTTGAACACTGAAGCTTTCTTT
CASSRGGGLNTEAFF
>TRBV11-2|-|TRBJ1-2|-|16
TGTGCCAGCAGCTTAGACAGGCTCCCCACACCTTATGGCTACACCTTC
CASSLDRLPTPYGYTF
>TRBV5-6|-|TRBJ2-4|-|12
TGTGCCGGCAGCCCTGACAGAAACATTCAGTACTTC
CAGSPDRNIQYF
>TRBV9|-|TRBJ1-3|many|17
TGTGCCAGCAGCATCGGGCGTGGCAGTCGCGGGGGAAACACCATATATTTT
CASSIGRGSRGGNTIYF
>TRBV27|-|TRBJ2-6|many|14
TGTGCCAGCCGCCTTTTGGGTATGGCCAACGTCCTGACTTTC
CASRLLGMANVLTF
>TRBV5-1|TRBD1|TRBJ1-3|many|16
TGCGCCAGCAGCCTACGGGACAGGGATCCTGGAAACACCATATATTTT
CASSLRDRDPGNTIYF
>TRBV29-1|-|TRBJ2-7|many|13
TGCAGCGTTGGATTCTCCTTGCCCTACGAGCAGTACTTC
CSVGFSLPYEQYF
>TRBV5-1|TRBD2|TRBJ2-4|many|16
TGCGCCAGCAGCTTGGATACTAGCGGGGCCAGGAACATTCAGTACTTC
CASSLDTSGARNIQYF
>TRBV7-6|TRBD2|TRBJ2-1|-|14
TGTGCCAGCAGCTCCACCGGGAGGGGTAATGAGCAGTTCTTC
CASSSTGRGNEQFF
>TRBV20-1|-|TRBJ2-3|many|16
TGCAGTGCTAGAGGCAGGGGTCACGCCGGCACAGATACGCAGTATTTT
CSARGRGHAGTDTQYF
>TRBV29-1|TRBD2|TRBJ2-7|-|15
TGCAGCGTAGGACTAGCGGGGGGCCTCGCCTACGAGCAGTACTTC
CSVGLAGGLAYEQYF
>TRBV28|TRBD1|TRBJ2-5|many|13
TGTGCCAGCAGAAGGGACAGGCAAGAGACCCAGTACTTC
CASRRDRQETQYF
>TRBV11-3|TRBD2|TRBJ2-7|many|16
TGTGCCAGCAGCTTAGATGGGACTAGCGGGAGGTACGAGCAGTACTTC
CASSLDGTSGRYEQYF
>TRBV6-5|-|TRBJ2-5|-|15
TGTGCCAGCAGTTACAACCCTCGGGGTGGAGAGACCCAGTACTTC
CASSYNPRGGETQYF